The rows below give T cell receptor beta chains drawn from one sample of a study of cytomegalovirus exposure and HLA in healthy donors. The protocol was immunoSEQ multiplex PCR, while the TCRdb copy is restricted to in-frame clones and leaves out a portion. The table shows fewer than 150,000 clones, with roughly 88% occurring only once. The sample consisted of PBMCs. Every receptor here comes from a woman under 30 in good health and CMV-seropositive. Each CDR3 is given with its conserved first and last residue. D genes are given only for firm matches. Clone sizes are given selectively: once, few, many, or a class where the clone is expanded.

v_gene	d_gene	len	abundance	j_gene	CDR3aa	CDR3nt
TRBV6-6	.	15	.	TRBJ2-3	CASSYGQSGGDTQYF	TGTGCCAGCAGTTACGGGCAATCAGGTGGAGATACGCAGTATTTT
TRBV5-4	TRBD1	14	once	TRBJ2-7	CASSPGQGNYEQYF	TGTGCCAGCAGCCCTGGACAGGGGAACTACGAGCAGTACTTC
TRBV7-6	.	15	.	TRBJ2-7	CASSPTDGGSYEQYF	TGTGCCAGCAGCCCTACTGACGGGGGCTCCTACGAGCAGTACTTC
TRBV28	TRBD1	14	.	TRBJ1-1	CASSSTGSVNEAFF	TGTGCCAGCAGTTCGACAGGGAGCGTAAATGAAGCTTTCTTT
TRBV10-3	TRBD1	14	.	TRBJ2-3	CAISQGTVTDTQYF	TGTGCCATCAGCCAAGGGACAGTCACAGATACGCAGTATTTT
TRBV28	.	14	.	TRBJ1-5	CASTYGPGGQPQHF	TGTGCCAGCACCTATGGACCCGGGGGTCAGCCCCAGCATTTT
TRBV10-3	TRBD1	15	.	TRBJ1-3	CAIRKDRVPGNTIYF	TGTGCCATCAGGAAGGACAGGGTCCCTGGAAACACCATATATTTT
TRBV18	TRBD1	15	.	TRBJ2-2	CASSPQGQTSGELFF	TGTGCCAGCTCACCCCAGGGACAGACCTCCGGGGAGCTGTTTTTT
TRBV30	TRBD1	15	.	TRBJ1-5	CAWSGGTASNQPQHF	TGTGCCTGGAGTGGGGGGACAGCTAGCAATCAGCCCCAGCATTTT
TRBV18	.	14	.	TRBJ1-1	CASCREGRGTEAFF	TGTGCCAGCTGCCGGGAGGGCCGGGGCACTGAAGCTTTCTTT
TRBV28	TRBD1	14	.	TRBJ1-1	CASRPGQLNTEAFF	TGTGCCAGCAGACCGGGACAGTTGAACACTGAAGCTTTCTTT
TRBV11-2	.	15	.	TRBJ2-4	CASSRGGRWEYIQYF	TGTGCCAGCAGCAGAGGGGGTCGGTGGGAGTACATTCAGTACTTC
TRBV6-1	.	13	once	TRBJ2-5	CASSRDFQETQYF	TGTGCCAGCAGTCGGGACTTTCAAGAGACCCAGTACTTC
TRBV9	.	12	.	TRBJ2-1	CASSPRDNEQFF	TGTGCCAGCAGCCCGAGGGACAATGAGCAGTTCTTC
TRBV19	.	13	.	TRBJ1-1	CASSPWASTEAFF	TGTGCCAGTAGTCCTTGGGCGAGCACTGAAGCTTTCTTT
TRBV27	TRBD2	17	.	TRBJ2-1	CASSIGPASGRYNEQFF	TGTGCCAGCAGCATCGGGCCGGCTAGCGGGAGGTACAATGAGCAGTTCTTC